This passage covers 12 T cell receptor beta chains from one sample sequenced in a study of response to subunit inactivated influenza vaccine. Each CDR3 protein is one row after TCRdb ran MiXCR on the RT-PCR reads. The top ten hold 2.5% to 3.5% of the sample, which has some 550,000 distinct CDR3 sequences, under 30% seen once. The same data also contributed to another study, on T cells expressing NK-cell markers. That report adds: Production of TCR beta cDNA relied on 5'RACE template switching with UMIs.

This material consisted of CD4+ T cells sorted from PBMCs, taken 11 to 12 days after vaccination. The receptor source for this set is a man aged 50 to 60 who received an inactivated influenza vaccine.

The chain couples TRBV2 to TRBJ1-5, with D perhaps matching TRBD1 (5 bases). The CDR3 extends over 13 amino acids. The ends were cut back, 4 bases at V and 2 bases at J, with 6 bases in the middle. CDR1 is SNHLY, CDR2 FYNNEI, per germline. The chain's CDR3 is CASSARGNQPQHF. The CDR3 DNA is TGTGCCAGCAGTGCCAGGGGCAATCAGCCCCAGCATTTT.

CDR3 amino acids: CSVEEGSATDTQYF. In DNA form, the CDR3 reads TGCAGCGTTGAAGAGGGTTCGGCCACAGATACGCAGTATTTT. The J gene is TRBJ2-3, the V gene TRBV29-1; D gene ambiguous. The CDR3 has 14 residues. Looked up from germline, CDR1 is SQVTM and CDR2 is ANQGSEA. The V end was cut by 0 bases, the J end by 2 bases, with 9 bases between.

This chain connects TRBV7-2 to TRBJ2-7, with no clear D. The V gene's germline CDR1 is SGHTA and CDR2 FQGNSA. V was pared by 1 base and J by 0 bases, with 10 bases between. CDR3 length: 15 residues. The chain's CDR3 is CASSLVPLSSYEQYF. CDR3 sequence (DNA): TGTGCCAGCAGCTTAGTCCCCCTCAGCTCCTACGAGCAGTACTTC. Supplemented by reference TRBV7-2 and TRBJ2-7, the full variable domain reads GAGVSQSPSNKVTEKGKDVELRCDPISGHTALYWYRQSLGQGLEFLIYFQGNSAPDKSGLPSDRFSAERTGGSVSTLTIQRTQQEDSAVYLCASSLVPLSSYEQYFGPGTRLTVT.

The chain employs TRBV6-2 or TRBV6-3 and TRBJ1-6, with 11 positions matching TRBD1. Germline lookup yields CDR1 MNHEY and CDR2 SVGEGT. The V segment lost 6 bases and the J segment 9 bases; nucleotides outside the gene matches: 7. This CDR3 comprises 15 residues. The CDR3 region is CASRSGQGVSSPLHF. CDR3 coding DNA: TGTGCCAGCAGGTCGGGACAGGGGGTCAGTTCACCCCTCCACTTT.

This clonotype was seen at least ten times. Here the CDR3 reads CTAGSPKGFYGYTF. The CDR3 region has the DNA TGCACCGCGGGTAGTCCCAAGGGTTTCTATGGCTACACCTTC. The chain joins TRBV20-1 to TRBJ1-2; D call uncertain. The CDR3 extends over 14 amino acids. CDR1 is DFQATT and CDR2 is SNEGSKA in the germline V gene (reference sequence).

V gene TRBV6-2 or TRBV6-3 combines with J gene TRBJ2-2, with D possibly being TRBD1 (5 bases). The CDR3 is 17 residues long. Trimming removed 0 bases from V and 2 bases from J, with 13 bases in between. Germline assignment: CDR1 MNHEY and CDR2 SVGEGT. Here the CDR3 reads CASSYSSGQLNTGELFF. CDR3 DNA: TGTGCCAGCAGTTACTCGTCCGGACAATTAAACACCGGGGAGCTGTTTTTT.

The gene calls are TRBV20-1 and TRBJ2-4, with D unclear. This CDR3 has 20 residues. V gave up 0 bases and J gave up 0 bases, with 24 bases separating them. Germline CDR1 and CDR2: DFQATT and SNEGSKA (reference sequence). CDR3 amino acids: CSARDLSLIDTWLAKNIQYF. The DNA for the CDR3 is TGCAGTGCTAGAGATCTTTCCCTTATTGATACTTGGCTAGCCAAAAACATTCAGTACTTC.

V and J are TRBV28 and TRBJ2-2; the D is unclear. CDR1 and CDR2 from the germline V gene are MDHEN and SYDVKM. The length of the CDR3 is 13 residues. Trimming left V 9 bases short and J 1 base short, with 9 bases between. Here the CDR3 DNA reads TGTGCCAGTCGCCGATGGAACACCGGGGAGCTGTTTTTT. This translates into CASRRWNTGELFF.

This clonotype was seen more than once but under ten times. The V gene is TRBV7-2, the J gene TRBJ2-5; 10 bases map to TRBD2. Trimming at V came to 4 bases and at J to 1 base, leaving 3 bases not matched to a gene. The CDR3 contains 15 residues. The germline V gene encodes CDR1 SGHTA and CDR2 FQGNSA. CDR3 nucleotides: TGTGCCAGCAGCTACGAGCGGGGGGGCCAAGAGACCCAGTACTTC. It is translated as CASSYERGGQETQYF. Complete variable domain (other parts from reference TRBV7-2 and TRBJ2-5): GAGVSQSPSNKVTEKGKDVELRCDPISGHTALYWYRQSLGQGLEFLIYFQGNSAPDKSGLPSDRFSAERTGGSVSTLTIQRTQQEDSAVYLCASSYERGGQETQYFGPGTRLLVL.

The gene calls are TRBV12-3 or TRBV12-4 and TRBJ2-1; TRBD1 might be the D (7 bases). V was shortened by 5 bases and J by 11 bases, with 28 bases between the two germline ends. The CDR3 spans 17 residues. This chain's CDR3 is CASSQLGVGGPGGKQFF. As DNA, the CDR3 is TGTGCCAGCAGTCAACTAGGAGTAGGGGGCCCTGGGGGGAAGCAGTTCTTC.

J is TRBJ2-5 and V is TRBV12-5; D not resolved. The germline V gene encodes CDR1 LGHNT and CDR2 FRNRAP. Between the trimmed V and J ends, which lost 6 bases and 7 bases, there was a span of 12 bases. The CDR3 length is 12 residues. CDR3 residues: CASGPTWGTQYF. The DNA of the CDR3 is TGTGCTAGTGGCCCGACGTGGGGGACCCAGTACTTC.

This clonotype was observed a handful of times. V and J are TRBV7-2 and TRBJ1-4; perhaps TRBD1 as D (6 bases). CDR1 and CDR2 (germline): SGHTA, FQGNSA. Trimming cost V 5 bases and J 11 bases, with 18 bases left between them. The CDR3 is 14 amino acids. The CDR3 region has the DNA TGTGCCAGCAGCCCTACCTACAGGGCCAACAAACTGTTTTTT. This translates into CASSPTYRANKLFF. Together with reference TRBV7-2 and TRBJ1-4, the CDR3 gives the full variable domain: GAGVSQSPSNKVTEKGKDVELRCDPISGHTALYWYRQSLGQGLEFLIYFQGNSAPDKSGLPSDRFSAERTGGSVSTLTIQRTQQEDSAVYLCASSPTYRANKLFFGSGTQLSVL.